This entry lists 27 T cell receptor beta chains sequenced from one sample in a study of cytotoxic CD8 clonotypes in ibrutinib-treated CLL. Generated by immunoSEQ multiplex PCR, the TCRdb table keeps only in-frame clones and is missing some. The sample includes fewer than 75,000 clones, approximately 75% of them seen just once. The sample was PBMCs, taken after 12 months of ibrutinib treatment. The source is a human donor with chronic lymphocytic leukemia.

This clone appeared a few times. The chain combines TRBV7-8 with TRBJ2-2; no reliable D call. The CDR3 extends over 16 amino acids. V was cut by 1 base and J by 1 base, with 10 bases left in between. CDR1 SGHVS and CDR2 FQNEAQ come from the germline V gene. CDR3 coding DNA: TGTGCCAGCAGCTTAGAGTTGGGCTGGAACACCGGGGAGCTGTTTTTT. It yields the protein CASSLELGWNTGELFF.

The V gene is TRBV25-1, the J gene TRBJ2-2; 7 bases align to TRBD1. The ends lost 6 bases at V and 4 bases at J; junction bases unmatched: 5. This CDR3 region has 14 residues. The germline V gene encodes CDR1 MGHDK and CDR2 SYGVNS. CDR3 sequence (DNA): TGTGCCAGCAGACCGACAGGGTCCACCGGGGAGCTGTTTTTT. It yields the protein CASRPTGSTGELFF.

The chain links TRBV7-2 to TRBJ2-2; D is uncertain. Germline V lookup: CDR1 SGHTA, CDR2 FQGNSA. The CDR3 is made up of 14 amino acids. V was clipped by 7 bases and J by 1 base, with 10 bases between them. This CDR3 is CASTNFGNTGELFF. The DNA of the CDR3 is TGTGCCAGCACCAACTTCGGGAACACCGGGGAGCTGTTTTTT.

This CDR3 is CAVKPSSGSFDTGELFF. The CDR3 DNA is TGTGCCGTCAAACCGTCCAGCGGGAGTTTTGACACCGGGGAGCTGTTTTTT. The chain recombines TRBV7-6 with TRBJ2-2, with 8 bases fitting TRBD2. Looked up from germline, CDR1 is SGHVS and CDR2 is FNYEAQ. The CDR3 is made up of 17 amino acids. V dropped 11 bases and J dropped 3; count of bases not matched to a gene: 17.

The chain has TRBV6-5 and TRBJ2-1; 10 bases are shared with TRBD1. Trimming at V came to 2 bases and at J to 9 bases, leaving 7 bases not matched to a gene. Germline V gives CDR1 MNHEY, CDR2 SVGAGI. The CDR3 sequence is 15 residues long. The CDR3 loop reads CASSYRPDRGLEQFF. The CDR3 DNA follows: TGTGCCAGCAGTTACCGACCAGACAGGGGGCTTGAGCAGTTCTTC.

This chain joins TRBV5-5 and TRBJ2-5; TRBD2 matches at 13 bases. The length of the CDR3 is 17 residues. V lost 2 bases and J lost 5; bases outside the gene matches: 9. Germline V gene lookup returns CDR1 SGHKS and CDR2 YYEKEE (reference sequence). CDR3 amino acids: CASSFGLAGVSGETQYF. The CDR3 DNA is TGTGCCAGCAGCTTTGGACTAGCGGGAGTCTCGGGGGAGACCCAGTACTTC.

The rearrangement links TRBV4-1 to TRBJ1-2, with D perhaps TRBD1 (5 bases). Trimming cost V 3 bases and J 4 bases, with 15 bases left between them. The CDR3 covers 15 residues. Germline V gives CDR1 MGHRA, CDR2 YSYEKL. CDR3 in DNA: TGCGCCAGCAGCCATAGGGACGAAATTCCCTATGGCTACACCTTC. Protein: CASSHRDEIPYGYTF.

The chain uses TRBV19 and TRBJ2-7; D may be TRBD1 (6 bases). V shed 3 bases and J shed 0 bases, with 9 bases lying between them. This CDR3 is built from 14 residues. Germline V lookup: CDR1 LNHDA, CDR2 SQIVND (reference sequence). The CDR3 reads CASSIQGTSYEQYF. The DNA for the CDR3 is TGTGCCAGTAGTATCCAGGGGACCTCCTACGAGCAGTACTTC.

CDR3 in amino acids: CASNRNRAAYEQYF. The CDR3 DNA reads TGTGCCAGCAATAGAAACAGGGCCGCCTACGAGCAGTACTTC. The chain carries TRBV28 and TRBJ2-7; perhaps TRBD1 as D (6 bases). Trimming took off 7 bases at V and 2 bases at J, with 15 bases between the two ends. The CDR3 sequence is 14 residues long. The germline V gene encodes CDR1 MDHEN and CDR2 SYDVKM.

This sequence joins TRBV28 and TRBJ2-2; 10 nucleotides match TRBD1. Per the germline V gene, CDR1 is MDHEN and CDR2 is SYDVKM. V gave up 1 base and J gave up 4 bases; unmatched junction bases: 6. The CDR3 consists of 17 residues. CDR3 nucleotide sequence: TGTGCCAGCAGTTTATTAGGGACAGGGGCCTTCACCGGGGAGCTGTTTTTT. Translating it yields CASSLLGTGAFTGELFF.

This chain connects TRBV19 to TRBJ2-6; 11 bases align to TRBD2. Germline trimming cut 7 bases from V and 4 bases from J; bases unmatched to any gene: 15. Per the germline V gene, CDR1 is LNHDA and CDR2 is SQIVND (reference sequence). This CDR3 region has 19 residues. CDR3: CASTSSVSGRAPGANVLTF. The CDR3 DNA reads TGTGCCAGTACCTCGTCAGTTAGCGGGAGGGCCCCCGGGGCCAACGTCCTGACTTTC.

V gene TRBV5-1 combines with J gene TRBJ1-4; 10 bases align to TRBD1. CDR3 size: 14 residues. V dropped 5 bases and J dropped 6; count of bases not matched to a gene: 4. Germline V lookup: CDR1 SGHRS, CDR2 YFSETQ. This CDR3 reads CASRSGQGYEKLFF. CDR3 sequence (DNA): TGCGCCAGCAGATCGGGACAGGGGTATGAAAAACTGTTTTTT.

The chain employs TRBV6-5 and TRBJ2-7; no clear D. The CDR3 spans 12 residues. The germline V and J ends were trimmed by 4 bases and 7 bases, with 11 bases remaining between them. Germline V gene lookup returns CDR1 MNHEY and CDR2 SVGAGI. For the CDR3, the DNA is TGTGCCAGCAGTTTCTCGTCCGGGGAGCAGTACTTC. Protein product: CASSFSSGEQYF.

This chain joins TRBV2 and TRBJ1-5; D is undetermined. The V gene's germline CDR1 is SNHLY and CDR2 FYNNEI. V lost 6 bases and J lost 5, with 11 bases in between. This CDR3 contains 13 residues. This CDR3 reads CASSVGWDQPQHF. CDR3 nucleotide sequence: TGTGCCAGCAGCGTGGGCTGGGATCAGCCCCAGCATTTT.

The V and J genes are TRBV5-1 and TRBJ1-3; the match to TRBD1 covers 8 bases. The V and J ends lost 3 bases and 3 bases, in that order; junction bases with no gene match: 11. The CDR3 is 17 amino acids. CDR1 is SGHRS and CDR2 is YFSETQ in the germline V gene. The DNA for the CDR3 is TGCGCCAGCAGCTCAGCTTCAGGGGGCACGGGTGGAAACACCATATATTTT. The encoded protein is CASSSASGGTGGNTIYF.

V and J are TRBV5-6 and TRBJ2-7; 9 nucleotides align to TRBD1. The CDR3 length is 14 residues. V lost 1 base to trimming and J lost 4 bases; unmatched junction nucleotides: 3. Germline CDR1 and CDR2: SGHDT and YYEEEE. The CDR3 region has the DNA TGTGCCAGCAGCTTGTTTGACAGGGGGTACGAGCAGTACTTC. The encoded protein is CASSLFDRGYEQYF.

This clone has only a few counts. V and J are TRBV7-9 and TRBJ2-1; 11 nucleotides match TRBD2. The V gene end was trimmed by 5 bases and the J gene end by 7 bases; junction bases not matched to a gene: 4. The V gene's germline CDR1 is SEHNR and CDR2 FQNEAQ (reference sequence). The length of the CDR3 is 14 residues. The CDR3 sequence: CASSTSGSVNEQFF. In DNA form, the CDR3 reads TGTGCCAGCAGCACTAGCGGGAGTGTGAATGAGCAGTTCTTC.

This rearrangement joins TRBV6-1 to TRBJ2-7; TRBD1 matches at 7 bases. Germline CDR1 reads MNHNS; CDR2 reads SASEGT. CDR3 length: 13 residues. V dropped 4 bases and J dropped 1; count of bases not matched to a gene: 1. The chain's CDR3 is CASSATGSYEQYF. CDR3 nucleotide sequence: TGTGCCAGCAGTGCGACAGGGTCCTACGAGCAGTACTTC.

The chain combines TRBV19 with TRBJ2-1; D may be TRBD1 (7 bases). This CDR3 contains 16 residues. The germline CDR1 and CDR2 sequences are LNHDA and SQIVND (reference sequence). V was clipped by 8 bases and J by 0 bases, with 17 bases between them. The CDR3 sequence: CASCPGQGGSYNEQFF. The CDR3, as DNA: TGTGCCAGTTGCCCCGGGCAGGGGGGCTCCTACAATGAGCAGTTCTTC.

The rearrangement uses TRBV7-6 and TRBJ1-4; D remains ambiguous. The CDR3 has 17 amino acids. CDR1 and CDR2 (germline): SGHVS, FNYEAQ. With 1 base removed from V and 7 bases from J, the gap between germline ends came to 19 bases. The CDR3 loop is CASSLVAARETGEKLFF. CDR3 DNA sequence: TGTGCCAGCAGCTTAGTTGCGGCGCGGGAAACCGGTGAAAAACTGTTTTTT.

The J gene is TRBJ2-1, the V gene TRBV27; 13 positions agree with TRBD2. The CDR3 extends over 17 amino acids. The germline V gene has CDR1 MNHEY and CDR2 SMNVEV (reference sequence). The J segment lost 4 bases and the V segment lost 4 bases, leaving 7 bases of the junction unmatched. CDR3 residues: CASSSRTSGSPYNEQFF. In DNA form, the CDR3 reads TGTGCCAGCAGTTCCCGGACTAGCGGGAGCCCATACAATGAGCAGTTCTTC.

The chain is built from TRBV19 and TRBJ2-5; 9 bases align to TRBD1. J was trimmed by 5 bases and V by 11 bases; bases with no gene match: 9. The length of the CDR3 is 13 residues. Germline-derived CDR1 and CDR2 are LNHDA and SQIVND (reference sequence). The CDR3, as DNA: TGTGCCGCCGGACAGGGGTTACGGGAGACCCAGTACTTC. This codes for CAAGQGLRETQYF.

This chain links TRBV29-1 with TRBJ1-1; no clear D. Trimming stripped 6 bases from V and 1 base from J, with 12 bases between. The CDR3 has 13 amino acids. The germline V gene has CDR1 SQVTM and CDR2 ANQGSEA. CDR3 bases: TGCAGCGTAACCTCACAGTGGAACACTGAAGCTTTCTTT. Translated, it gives CSVTSQWNTEAFF.

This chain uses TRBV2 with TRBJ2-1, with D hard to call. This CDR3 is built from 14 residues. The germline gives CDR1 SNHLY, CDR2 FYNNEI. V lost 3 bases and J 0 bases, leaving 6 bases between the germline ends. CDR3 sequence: CASSDRVSYNEQFF. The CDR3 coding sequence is TGTGCCAGCAGTGATAGGGTCTCCTACAATGAGCAGTTCTTC.

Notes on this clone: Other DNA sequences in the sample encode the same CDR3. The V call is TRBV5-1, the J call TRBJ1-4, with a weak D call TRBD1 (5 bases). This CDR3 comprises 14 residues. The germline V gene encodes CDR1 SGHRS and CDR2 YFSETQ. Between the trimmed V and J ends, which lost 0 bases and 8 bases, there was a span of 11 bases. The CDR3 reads CASSLAGIREKLFF. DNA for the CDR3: TGCGCCAGCAGCTTGGCAGGGATTAGGGAAAAACTGTTTTTT.

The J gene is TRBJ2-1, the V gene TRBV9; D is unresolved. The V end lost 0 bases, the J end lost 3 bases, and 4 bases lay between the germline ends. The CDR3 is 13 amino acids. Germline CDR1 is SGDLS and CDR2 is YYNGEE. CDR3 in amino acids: CASSVGFYNEQFF. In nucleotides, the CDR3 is TGTGCCAGCAGCGTAGGGTTCTACAATGAGCAGTTCTTC.

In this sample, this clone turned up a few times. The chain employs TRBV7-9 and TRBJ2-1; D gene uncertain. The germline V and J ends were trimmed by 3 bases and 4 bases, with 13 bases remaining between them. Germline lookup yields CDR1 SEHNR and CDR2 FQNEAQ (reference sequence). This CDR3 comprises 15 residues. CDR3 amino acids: CASSFPTLGYNEQFF. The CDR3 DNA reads TGTGCCAGCAGCTTTCCGACACTGGGATACAATGAGCAGTTCTTC.